Below are 21 T cell receptor beta chains sequenced from a single sample in a study of T cells in Graves' hyperthyroidism and ophthalmopathy. What was amplified from RNA transcripts were TCR beta CDR3 regions. During a first-round RT-PCR of the TCR CDR3, the HTBI primer set was used. One entry per CDR3 protein, called by TCRdb with MiXCR from the multiplex PCR reads. The data show 650,000 to 750,000 distinct CDR3 sequences, around 13% seen once. Sequenced input: blood. These receptors were taken from a woman younger than 30 with Graves' hyperthyroidism.

The chain recombines TRBV6-1 with TRBJ2-7, with TRBD1 matching over 10 bases. Germline assignment: CDR1 MNHNS and CDR2 SASEGT. This CDR3 is 14 amino acids long. After removal of 5 bases from V and 9 bases from J, the junction contained 10 bases not matched to a gene. CDR3 protein: CASSQTGTGVGQYF. CDR3 nucleotides: TGTGCCAGCAGTCAGACCGGGACAGGGGTAGGGCAGTACTTC.

The rearrangement uses TRBV6-1 and TRBJ2-7, with a possible D match to TRBD1 (7 bases). Per germline, CDR1 MNHNS and CDR2 SASEGT. The CDR3 contains 12 residues. Trimming took 11 bases from V and 5 from J, leaving 16 bases between them. The CDR3 protein is CAAGQLRDEQYF. CDR3 coding DNA: TGTGCCGCGGGACAGCTAAGAGACGAGCAGTACTTC.

This chain uses TRBV9 with TRBJ2-2, with a tentative D call TRBD1 (7 bases). The germline gives CDR1 SGDLS, CDR2 YYNGEE. The CDR3 contains 15 residues. V was pared by 1 base and J by 2 bases, with 9 bases between. CDR3 in amino acids: CASSVQGGNTGELFF. DNA for the CDR3: TGTGCCAGCAGCGTACAGGGGGGCAACACCGGGGAGCTGTTTTTT.

This clonotype has a handful of counts. The chain has TRBV7-2 and TRBJ2-3, with D possibly TRBD2 on 9 matching bases. There are 15 residues in the CDR3. Germline V CDR1 and CDR2: SGHTA, FQGNSA. The V gene lost 5 bases and the J gene lost 5 bases, with 17 bases spanning the gap. The CDR3 is CASSQGAGGGDTQYF. The CDR3, as DNA: TGTGCCAGCAGCCAGGGGGCGGGAGGGGGAGATACGCAGTATTTT. The full variable domain, rest sourced from reference TRBV7-2 and TRBJ2-3, is GAGVSQSPSNKVTEKGKDVELRCDPISGHTALYWYRQSLGQGLEFLIYFQGNSAPDKSGLPSDRFSAERTGGSVSTLTIQRTQQEDSAVYLCASSQGAGGGDTQYFGPGTRLTVL.

The sample holds many counts of this clonotype. The chain uses TRBV2 and TRBJ2-7; D is unclear. Germline CDR1 and CDR2: SNHLY and FYNNEI. The CDR3 totals 15 residues. V lost 2 bases and J lost 0, with 11 bases in between. CDR3 coding DNA: TGTGCCAGCAGTGAACAGCATAGAAGCTCCTACGAGCAGTACTTC. Translating gives CASSEQHRSSYEQYF.

The chain combines TRBV15 with TRBJ2-4; D is ambiguous. Germline V gene sequence: CDR1 LNHNV, CDR2 YYDKDF (reference sequence). The CDR3 extends over 15 amino acids. V lost 3 bases and J lost 1, with 10 bases in between. The CDR3 DNA sequence: TGTGCCACCAGCAGCTTAGACGGGGCCAAAAACATTCAGTACTTC. Translated: CATSSLDGAKNIQYF.

The sample holds many counts of this clonotype. V gene TRBV12-3 or TRBV12-4 combines with J gene TRBJ2-5; 7 bases align to TRBD2. The CDR3 is made up of 13 amino acids. V dropped 8 bases and J dropped 4; count of bases not matched to a gene: 7. CDR3 DNA sequence: TGTGCCAGCTCAACGGGAGGTGGAGAGACCCAGTACTTC. Encoded protein: CASSTGGGETQYF.

At least ten counts were recorded for this clonotype. V gene TRBV6-6 combines with J gene TRBJ1-1, with D perhaps matching TRBD1 (5 bases). The CDR3 sequence is 16 residues long. Germline lookup yields CDR1 MNHNY and CDR2 SVGAGI (reference sequence). Between the trimmed V and J ends, which lost 2 bases and 1 base, there was a span of 14 bases. The CDR3: CASSYGGGSWNTEAFF. The CDR3 bases are TGTGCCAGCAGTTACGGGGGGGGGAGTTGGAACACTGAAGCTTTCTTT.

This clonotype was counted at least ten times. This rearrangement joins TRBV14 to TRBJ2-1, with TRBD2 matching over 7 bases. The CDR3 contains 16 residues. V dropped 4 bases and J dropped 6; count of bases not matched to a gene: 12. Germline assignment: CDR1 SGHDN and CDR2 FVKESK. CDR3 nucleotides: TGTGCCAGCAGCCCCTACGGGGGAGGGAAGGGCAATGAGCAGTTCTTC. Residues: CASSPYGGGKGNEQFF.

The rearrangement joins TRBV5-6 to TRBJ1-1; the D gene is possibly TRBD1 (5 bases). CDR1 and CDR2 from the germline V gene are SGHDT and YYEEEE. V lost 3 bases and J lost 7, with 16 bases in between. The CDR3 consists of 14 residues. This chain's CDR3 is CASSSNAYRYEAFF. For the CDR3, the DNA is TGTGCCAGCAGCTCGAATGCGTACAGGTATGAAGCTTTCTTT.

This chain uses TRBV5-4 with TRBJ2-5; TRBD1 aligns across 7 bases. This CDR3 region has 14 residues. The J segment lost 5 bases and the V segment lost 3 bases, leaving 7 bases of the junction unmatched. CDR1 and CDR2 (germline): SGHNT, YYREEE (reference sequence). Here the CDR3 DNA reads TGTGCCAGCAGCTCTAAGACAGGGACCGAGACCCAGTACTTC. Amino acids: CASSSKTGTETQYF.

In its sample, this clonotype was seen a few times. The gene calls are TRBV27 and TRBJ2-1, with D perhaps TRBD2 (5 bases). V shed 2 bases and J shed 7 bases, with 12 bases lying between them. This CDR3 region has 14 residues. Per germline, CDR1 MNHEY and CDR2 SMNVEV (reference sequence). CDR3 nucleotides: TGTGCCAGCAGTTTACTCAGCCGGGGAAATGAGCAGTTCTTC. It specifies CASSLLSRGNEQFF.

This clonotype was counted a few times. This chain uses TRBV18 with TRBJ1-2; TRBD1 matches at 8 bases. Germline assignment: CDR1 KGHSH and CDR2 LQKENI. J gave up 6 bases and V 6 bases, and 15 bases lay outside the gene matches. CDR3 size: 16 residues. This CDR3 is CASSQGTGSFSDGYTF. CDR3 in DNA: TGTGCCAGCTCCCAGGGGACAGGCTCCTTTAGCGATGGCTACACCTTC.

This clonotype has just a few counts. V usage is TRBV6-5 and J usage is TRBJ2-2; TRBD1 is a possible D gene (6 bases). V was shortened by 0 bases and J by 6 bases, with 14 bases between the two germline ends. Germline V lookup: CDR1 MNHEY, CDR2 SVGAGI. The CDR3 spans 16 residues. DNA for the CDR3: TGTGCCAGCAGTTACTCGGTGCACAGGGCCTCCGGGGAGCTGTTTTTT. Amino acid sequence: CASSYSVHRASGELFF.

This clonotype was seen many times. The V and J genes are TRBV6-1 and TRBJ2-1; 11 nucleotides match TRBD1. Per the germline V gene, CDR1 is MNHNS and CDR2 is SASEGT. The CDR3 contains 16 residues. The V gene end was trimmed by 4 bases and the J gene end by 5 bases; junction bases not matched to a gene: 7. In DNA form, the CDR3 reads TGTGCCAGCAGTGCGTGGACAGGGGGCACGGACAATGAGCAGTTCTTC. Protein product: CASSAWTGGTDNEQFF.

This clonotype showed up just a few times. The V and J genes are TRBV20-1 and TRBJ2-5, with TRBD1 identical over 7 bases. The germline CDR1 and CDR2 sequences are DFQATT and SNEGSKA (reference sequence). There are 14 residues in the CDR3. The J segment lost 4 bases and the V segment lost 2 bases, leaving 7 bases of the junction unmatched. CDR3 region: CSARIPRTGETQYF. CDR3 in DNA: TGCAGTGCTAGAATCCCCCGGACAGGAGAGACCCAGTACTTC.

This clonotype was seen many times. The chain carries TRBV2 and TRBJ2-7, with no clear D. The V end lost 2 bases, the J end lost 2 bases, and 7 bases lay between the germline ends. Per the germline V gene, CDR1 is SNHLY and CDR2 is FYNNEI. The CDR3 consists of 13 residues. CDR3 in amino acids: CASSETAPYEQYF. CDR3 coding DNA: TGTGCCAGCAGTGAAACCGCACCCTACGAGCAGTACTTC.

The CDR3 sequence is CAISEPRGSYEQYF. CDR3 DNA: TGTGCCATCAGTGAGCCCAGGGGGTCGTACGAGCAGTACTTC. The chain employs TRBV10-3 and TRBJ2-7; 7 nucleotides line up with TRBD1. The germline V gene has CDR1 ENHRY and CDR2 SYGVKD. V shed 2 bases and J 4 bases; nucleotides not matched to a gene: 5. There are 14 residues in the CDR3.

Ten or more counts support this clonotype. J is TRBJ2-1 and V is TRBV4-1, with 7 bases fitting TRBD2. The CDR3 totals 18 residues. The V and J ends lost 0 bases and 3 bases, in that order; junction bases with no gene match: 11. Germline-derived CDR1 and CDR2 are MGHRA and YSYEKL. The chain's CDR3 is CASSQDKWGGSGYNEQFF. The CDR3 coding sequence is TGCGCCAGCAGCCAAGATAAGTGGGGCGGGAGCGGCTACAATGAGCAGTTCTTC.

The chain carries TRBV4-1 and TRBJ2-7, with D maybe TRBD1 (5 bases). Per germline, CDR1 MGHRA and CDR2 YSYEKL. This CDR3 spans 14 amino acids. Trimming pared 0 bases from V and 4 bases from J, leaving 10 bases between. CDR3 sequence: CASSQDVKGYEQYF. The CDR3 DNA reads as TGCGCCAGCAGCCAAGATGTAAAGGGGTACGAGCAGTACTTC.

This clonotype was observed many times. V and J are TRBV6-5 and TRBJ1-4, with a weak D call TRBD1 (5 bases). The CDR3 sequence is 19 residues long. V lost 0 bases, J lost 0 bases, and 17 bases lay in between. CDR1 MNHEY and CDR2 SVGAGI come from the germline V gene. This chain's CDR3 is CASSYSRVNLGATNEKLFF. As DNA, the CDR3 is TGTGCCAGCAGTTACTCGAGGGTCAACCTAGGGGCAACTAATGAAAAACTGTTTTTT.